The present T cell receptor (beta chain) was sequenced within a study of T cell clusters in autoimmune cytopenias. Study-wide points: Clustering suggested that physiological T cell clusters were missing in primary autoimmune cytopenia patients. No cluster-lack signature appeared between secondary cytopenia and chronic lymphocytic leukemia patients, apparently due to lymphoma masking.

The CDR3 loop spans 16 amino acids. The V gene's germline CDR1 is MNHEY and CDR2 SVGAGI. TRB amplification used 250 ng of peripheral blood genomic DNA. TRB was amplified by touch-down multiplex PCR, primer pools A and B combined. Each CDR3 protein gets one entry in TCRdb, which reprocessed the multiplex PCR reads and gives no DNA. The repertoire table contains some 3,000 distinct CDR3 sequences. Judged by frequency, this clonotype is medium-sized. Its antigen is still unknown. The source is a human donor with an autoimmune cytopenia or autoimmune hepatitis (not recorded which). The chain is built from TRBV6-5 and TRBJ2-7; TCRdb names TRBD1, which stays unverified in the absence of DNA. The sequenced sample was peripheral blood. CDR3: CASSPAFGTGLIEQYF.